This T cell receptor beta chain was sequenced for a study of early T cells in non-severe SARS-CoV-2 infection. This clonotype was observed a handful of times. TCRdb independently ran MiXCR on the 5' RACE reads; one entry per CDR3 protein. The profile shows around 55,000 distinct CDR3 sequences, around 12% of them singletons. CDR1 LNHNV and CDR2 YYDKDF come from the germline V gene (reference sequence). V was trimmed by 3 bases and J by 7 bases, leaving 10 bases between them. This CDR3 contains 13 residues. This rearrangement joins TRBV15 to TRBJ2-1; D uncertain. The source material was whole blood. The receptor comes from an adult who was a healthcare worker with PCR-confirmed SARS-CoV-2 infection or an uninfected control (not recorded which). This chain's CDR3 is CATSSSFLNEQFF. The DNA of the CDR3 is TGTGCCACCAGCAGTTCCTTTTTGAATGAGCAGTTCTTC.